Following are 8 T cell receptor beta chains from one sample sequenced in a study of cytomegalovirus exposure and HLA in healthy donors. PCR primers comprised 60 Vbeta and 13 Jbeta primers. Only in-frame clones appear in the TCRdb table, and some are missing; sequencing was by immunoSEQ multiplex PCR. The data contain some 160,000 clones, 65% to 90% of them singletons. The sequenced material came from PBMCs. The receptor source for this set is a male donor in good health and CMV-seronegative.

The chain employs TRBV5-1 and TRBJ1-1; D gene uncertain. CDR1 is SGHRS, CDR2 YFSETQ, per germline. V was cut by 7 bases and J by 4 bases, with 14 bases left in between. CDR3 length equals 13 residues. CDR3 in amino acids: CASREGFGTEAFF. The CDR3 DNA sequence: TGCGCCAGCCGGGAGGGTTTTGGCACTGAAGCTTTCTTT. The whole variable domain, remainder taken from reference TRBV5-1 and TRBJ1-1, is KAGVTQTPRYLIKTRGQQVTLSCSPISGHRSVSWYQQTPGQGLQFLFEYFSETQRNKGNFPGRFSGRQFSNSRSEMNVSTLELGDSALYLCASREGFGTEAFFGQGTRLTVV.

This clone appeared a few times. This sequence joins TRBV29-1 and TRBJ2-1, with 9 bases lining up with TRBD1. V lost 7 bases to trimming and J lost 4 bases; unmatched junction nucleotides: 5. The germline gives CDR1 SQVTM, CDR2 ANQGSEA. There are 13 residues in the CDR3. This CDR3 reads CSADRGSYNEQFF. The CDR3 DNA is TGCAGCGCGGACAGGGGATCATACAATGAGCAGTTCTTC.

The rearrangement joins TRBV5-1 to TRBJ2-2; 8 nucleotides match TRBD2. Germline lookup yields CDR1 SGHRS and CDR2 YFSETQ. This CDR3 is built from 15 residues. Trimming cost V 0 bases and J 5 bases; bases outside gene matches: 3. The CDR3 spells CASSLVTSGTGELFF. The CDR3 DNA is TGCGCCAGCAGCTTGGTTACTAGCGGTACCGGGGAGCTGTTTTTT.

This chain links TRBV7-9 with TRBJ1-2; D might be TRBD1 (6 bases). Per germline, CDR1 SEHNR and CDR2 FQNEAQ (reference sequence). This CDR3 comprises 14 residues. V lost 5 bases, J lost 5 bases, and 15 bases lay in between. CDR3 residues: CASSPLAGAYGYTF. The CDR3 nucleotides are TGTGCCAGCAGCCCCCTGGCGGGGGCGTATGGCTACACCTTC.

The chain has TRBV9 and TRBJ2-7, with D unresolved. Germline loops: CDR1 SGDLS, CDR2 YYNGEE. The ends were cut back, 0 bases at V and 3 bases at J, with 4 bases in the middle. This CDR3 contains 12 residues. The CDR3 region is CASSVDGYEQYF. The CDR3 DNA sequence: TGTGCCAGCAGCGTAGACGGCTACGAGCAGTACTTC.

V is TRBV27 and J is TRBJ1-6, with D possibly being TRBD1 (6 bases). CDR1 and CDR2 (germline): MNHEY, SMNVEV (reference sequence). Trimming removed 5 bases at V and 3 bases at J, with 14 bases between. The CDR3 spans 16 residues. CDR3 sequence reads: CASSPKGGLYNSPLHF. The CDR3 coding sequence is TGTGCCAGCAGTCCCAAGGGGGGGCTCTATAATTCACCCCTCCACTTT.

CDR3 loop: CASSEGGDTQYF. The CDR3 DNA follows: TGTGCCAGCAGCGAGGGGGGGGATACGCAGTATTTT. The chain employs TRBV5-5 and TRBJ2-3, with a possible D match to TRBD2 (7 bases). The germline gives CDR1 SGHKS, CDR2 YYEKEE (reference sequence). Trimming took off 4 bases at V and 6 bases at J, with 9 bases between the two ends. The CDR3 has 12 residues.

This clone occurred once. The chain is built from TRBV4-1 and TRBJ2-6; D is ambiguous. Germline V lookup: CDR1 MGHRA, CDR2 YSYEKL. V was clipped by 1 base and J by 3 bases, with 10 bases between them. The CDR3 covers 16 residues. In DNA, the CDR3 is TGCGCCAGCAGCCAAGGACTGTTTGGTGGGGCCAACGTCCTGACTTTC. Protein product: CASSQGLFGGANVLTF.